These 7 T cell receptor beta chains came from one sample sequenced in a study of T cells in Graves' hyperthyroidism and ophthalmopathy. Amplified TCR beta CDR3 regions came from RNA transcripts. The TCR CDR3 first-round RT-PCR relied on the HTBI primer set. TCRdb called the multiplex PCR reads again in MiXCR, with one record for every CDR3 protein. The sample contains under 650,000 distinct CDR3 sequences, under 20% of which appear only once. The specimen sequenced was blood. Receptors originate from a woman in her 30s with Graves' hyperthyroidism.

This clonotype was observed a handful of times. The V call is TRBV12-3 or TRBV12-4, the J call TRBJ1-1; TRBD1 matches at 9 bases. CDR3 length: 15 residues. V gave up 4 bases and J gave up 4 bases; unmatched junction bases: 7. CDR3 DNA: TGTGCCAGCAGTTCCTCCGGGACAGGGATCACTGAAGCTTTCTTT. Protein sequence: CASSSSGTGITEAFF.

The J gene is TRBJ2-7, the V gene TRBV14; D gene uncertain. Germline CDR1 and CDR2: SGHDN and FVKESK. The CDR3 contains 15 residues. V lost 1 base, J lost 2 bases, and 12 bases lay in between. The CDR3 DNA reads as TGTGCCAGCAGCCAAGGGGTTATGAACCCCTACGAGCAGTACTTC. Its protein is CASSQGVMNPYEQYF.

This clonotype was detected a few times. The J gene is TRBJ2-1, the V gene TRBV27; the D is unclear. From germline, CDR1 is MNHEY and CDR2 SMNVEV (reference sequence). V dropped 2 bases and J dropped 5 bases, with 13 bases sitting between them. This CDR3 region has 15 residues. CDR3 sequence (DNA): TGTGCCAGCAGTTTAAGCGCTTACCCCCACAATGAGCAGTTCTTC. Translation gives CASSLSAYPHNEQFF.

This chain joins TRBV2 and TRBJ2-4; TRBD2 agrees at 13 bases. The V gene's germline CDR1 is SNHLY and CDR2 FYNNEI. The CDR3 has 18 amino acids. The ends lost 2 bases at V and 0 bases at J; junction bases unmatched: 4. The CDR3 sequence: CASSETSGGELAKNIQYF. The CDR3 DNA reads as TGTGCCAGCAGTGAAACTAGCGGGGGGGAACTAGCCAAAAACATTCAGTACTTC. Looking up the rest from reference TRBV2 and TRBJ2-4 gives the full variable domain: EPEVTQTPSHQVTQMGQEVILRCVPISNHLYFYWYRQILGQKVEFLVSFYNNEISEKSEIFDDQFSVERPDGSNFTLKIRSTKLEDSAMYFCASSETSGGELAKNIQYFGAGTRLSVL.

This clonotype was counted between two and nine times. A much bigger clone sits one base away, suggesting this may be a read error. The rearrangement joins TRBV10-3 to TRBJ1-1; 8 bases align to TRBD1. CDR3 length: 13 residues. The V gene's germline CDR1 is ENHRY and CDR2 SYGVKD. After removal of 8 bases from V and 8 bases from J, the junction contained 10 bases not matched to a gene. The CDR3 protein is CAIAHGTGDEAFF. CDR3 coding DNA: TGTGCCATCGCTCATGGGACAGGAGACGAAGCTTTCTTT.

This clonotype has a count of ten or more. The rearrangement links TRBV6-5 to TRBJ2-7; TRBD1 aligns across 9 bases. The ends lost 0 bases at V and 0 bases at J; junction bases unmatched: 3. Germline V lookup: CDR1 MNHEY, CDR2 SVGAGI. This CDR3 is built from 16 residues. The CDR3 DNA follows: TGTGCCAGCAGTTACTCGGGGACAGGGAGCTCCTACGAGCAGTACTTC. Translating gives CASSYSGTGSSYEQYF.

This clonotype was observed many times. This chain links TRBV20-1 with TRBJ2-7; TRBD1 matches at 10 bases. Germline V CDR1 and CDR2: DFQATT, SNEGSKA (reference sequence). The CDR3 extends over 13 amino acids. V shed 6 bases and J 4 bases; nucleotides not matched to a gene: 6. The CDR3 nucleotides are TGCAGTGCGCCCGGGACAGGGGAATACGAGCAGTACTTC. Amino acids: CSAPGTGEYEQYF.